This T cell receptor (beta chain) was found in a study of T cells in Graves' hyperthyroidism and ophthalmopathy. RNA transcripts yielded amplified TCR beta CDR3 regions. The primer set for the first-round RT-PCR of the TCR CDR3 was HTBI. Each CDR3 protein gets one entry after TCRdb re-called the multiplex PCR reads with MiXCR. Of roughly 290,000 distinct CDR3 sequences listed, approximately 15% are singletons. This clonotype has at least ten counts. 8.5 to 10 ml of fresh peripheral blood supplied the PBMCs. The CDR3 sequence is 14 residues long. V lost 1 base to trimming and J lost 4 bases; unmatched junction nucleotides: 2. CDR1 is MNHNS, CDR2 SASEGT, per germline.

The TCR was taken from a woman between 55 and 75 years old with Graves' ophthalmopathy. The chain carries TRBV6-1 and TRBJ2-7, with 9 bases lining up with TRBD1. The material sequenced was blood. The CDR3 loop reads CASSEVDRGYEQYF. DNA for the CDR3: TGTGCCAGCAGTGAAGTAGACAGGGGGTACGAGCAGTACTTC.